This TCR beta chain originates from a study of CD8+CD57+ T cells in acquired aplastic anemia. General observations from the study: Patients and controls shared over 25 CD8+ CDR3 sequences.

Patients chosen for sequencing had CD8+CD57+ cells that had expanded, as shown by flow cytometry. CDR3 and TCR beta VDJ profiling relied on genomic DNA as the template. TCRdb itself ran the reads through MiXCR, one entry per CDR3 protein. The sample has about half a million distinct CDR3 sequences; more than 25% are singletons. This CDR3 comprises 14 residues. V was pared by 4 bases and J by 1 base, with 11 bases between. Remarks on this clonotype: Its target is unknown.

Input material: sorted CD4+, CD8+, or CD8+CD57+ T cells (not recorded which) from PBMCs. The TCR was taken from a human donor with aplastic anemia. The rearrangement joins TRBV12-3 or TRBV12-4 to TRBJ2-7; D possibly corresponds to TRBD2 (5 bases). CDR3 residues: CASSSSAGSYEQYF. The CDR3 bases are TGTGCCAGCAGTTCTTCTGCGGGTTCCTACGAGCAGTACTTC.